This is a list of T cell receptor beta chains from one sample in a study of human T cells and chemical hapten exposure. Each CDR3 protein is one row after TCRdb ran MiXCR on the RACE reads. The sample has approximately 180,000 distinct CDR3 sequences; more than 25% are singletons. This specimen was whole blood, taken in connection with sensitization to the hapten diphenylcyclopropenone (DPC). All receptors derive from a woman aged 30 to 39 with alopecia areata. Some clones in this sample may be carry-over from other donors' samples. Both conserved end residues are part of each CDR3. The D gene is left open where the match is weak. For some rows the clone size is stated as once, few or many, or as a class when expanded; others skip it.

TGCGCCAGCAGCTTGGAAGGGGGCGGCACCGGGGAGCTGTTTTTT CASSLEGGGTGELFF TRBD1 NA TRBJ2-2 TRBV5-1
TGCAGTGCTAGAGATACGGGAACGATTAATGGCTACACCTTC CSARDTGTINGYTF NA few TRBJ1-2 TRBV20-1
TGTGCCAGCAGCCAACTAGCGGGCAAGAACACCGGGGAGCTGTTTTTT CASSQLAGKNTGELFF TRBD2 few TRBJ2-2 TRBV4-2
TGCAGTGCTAGAGGTCGGGCCGACTACGAGCAGTACTTC CSARGRADYEQYF NA few TRBJ2-7 TRBV20-1
TGTGCCAGCAGCTTAGCGGGGCGGTTAGCGGGAGCCGGTGAGCAGTACTTC CASSLAGRLAGAGEQYF TRBD2 few TRBJ2-7 TRBV7-2
TGCAGTGCTCTGGTAGGGGGATGGGATGGCTACACCTTC CSALVGGWDGYTF NA NA TRBJ1-2 TRBV20-1
TGTGCCAGCAGCTTAGCGACGGACAGGGGACAAGAGACCCAGTACTTC CASSLATDRGQETQYF TRBD1 few TRBJ2-5 TRBV7-2
TGCAGCGTGCTGGGGACTTCAGGTTATGAAAAACTGTTTTTT CSVLGTSGYEKLFF NA NA TRBJ1-4 TRBV29-1
TGCAGTGCTAGAGTCCCGTGGGGACAGAACACTGAAGCTTTCTTT CSARVPWGQNTEAFF NA once TRBJ1-1 TRBV20-1
TGTGCCAGCAGCTTAGTGTGGATGGGGACTGAAGCTTTCTTT CASSLVWMGTEAFF NA NA TRBJ1-1 TRBV7-2
TGTGCCAGCAGCCGGACAGGGGCCCACTCTGGAAACACCATATATTTT CASSRTGAHSGNTIYF TRBD1 NA TRBJ1-3 TRBV9
TGTGCCACCCAATGGAGCAGCACTGAAGCTTTCTTT CATQWSSTEAFF NA NA TRBJ1-1 TRBV6-2/TRBV6-3
TGCAGCGTTGTAACAGGGGTCTATGGCTACACCTTC CSVVTGVYGYTF TRBD1 few TRBJ1-2 TRBV29-1
TGCGCCAGCAGCCAAGATCAGGGAGTCAACTATGGCTACACCTTC CASSQDQGVNYGYTF NA NA TRBJ1-2 TRBV4-1
TGTGCCAGTTTGGACAGGGCCAATGAGCAGTTCTTC CASLDRANEQFF TRBD1 NA TRBJ2-1 TRBV6-2/TRBV6-3
TGTGCCAGCAGCTTGGTAGGCAGGGTGGCCAACGTCCTGACTTTC CASSLVGRVANVLTF NA few TRBJ2-6 TRBV11-3
TGCAGCGCGGACAGGGGAACTGAAGCTTTCTTT CSADRGTEAFF TRBD1 NA TRBJ1-1 TRBV29-1
TGCGCCAGCAGCTTGGACGGGAGGGCCGCCGGGGAGCTGTTTTTT CASSLDGRAAGELFF TRBD2 once TRBJ2-2 TRBV5-1
TGTGCCAGCAGCCGCAGCTATGGCTACACCTTC CASSRSYGYTF NA few TRBJ1-2 TRBV12-3/TRBV12-4
TGTGCCAGCAGATTGTATTCCCAGGGGGCAAACAATTCACCCCTCCACTTT CASRLYSQGANNSPLHF TRBD1 few TRBJ1-6 TRBV6-4
TGTGCCAGCTCACAACAGGTTAGCACAGATACGCAGTATTTT CASSQQVSTDTQYF NA few TRBJ2-3 TRBV18
TGTGCCAGCCGCAGGGAAGAGGATCAGCCCCAGCATTTT CASRREEDQPQHF NA few TRBJ1-5 TRBV2
TGTGCCAGCAGCCTTAACCAGGCAGTCCAGTACTTC CASSLNQAVQYF NA NA TRBJ2-5 TRBV5-8
TGTGCCAGCAGTTACTCCTGGGACCGGTACAATGAGCAGTTCTTC CASSYSWDRYNEQFF NA NA TRBJ2-1 TRBV6-2/TRBV6-3
TGTGCCAGCAGTGCTAGCGGGTTCACAGATACGCAGTATTTT CASSASGFTDTQYF TRBD2 NA TRBJ2-3 TRBV2
TGTGCCAGCAGCCCCCTGTTTCGAGCGGGCGACTACGAGCAGTACTTC CASSPLFRAGDYEQYF NA NA TRBJ2-7 TRBV3-1
TGTGCCAGCATCACGGGAGGGCGAACCGGGGAGCTGTTTTTT CASITGGRTGELFF TRBD2 NA TRBJ2-2 TRBV6-1
TGTGCCAGCAGCCTCTCCTCTTTCGAGTATAGTAATGAGCAGTTCTTC CASSLSSFEYSNEQFF NA many TRBJ2-1 TRBV7-6
TGCAGCGCCGGACTAGCGGGGAAGAACACCGGGGAGCTGTTTTTT CSAGLAGKNTGELFF TRBD2 NA TRBJ2-2 TRBV29-1
TGTGCCAGCAAAACCCAGGAGGTGCAGGGGGAAGAGACCCAGTACTTC CASKTQEVQGEETQYF TRBD1 few TRBJ2-5 TRBV28
TGTGCCAGCAGTGAGGGACAGTGGACGGAAAAACTGTTTTTT CASSEGQWTEKLFF TRBD1 NA TRBJ1-4 TRBV28
TGCAGTGCTATTTCGGGGGTTTCTAATGAAAAACTGTTTTTT CSAISGVSNEKLFF NA NA TRBJ1-4 TRBV20-1
TGTGCCAGCAGTCCTACCTACCCTCCGACTAGCGGGGGCGACAGCTCTGGGGCCAACGTCCTGACTTTC CASSPTYPPTSGGDSSGANVLTF TRBD2 NA TRBJ2-6 TRBV6-1
TGTGCCAGCAGCTTAAGGAGAAAAGAGACCCAGTACTTC CASSLRRKETQYF NA few TRBJ2-5 TRBV7-2
TGCAGCAATACGGGGGCCTCGGGGGAGACCCAGTACTTC CSNTGASGETQYF NA NA TRBJ2-5 TRBV29-1
TGCAGCGTTGCGAGTAGGGGCGGCTACGAGCAGTACTTC CSVASRGGYEQYF NA NA TRBJ2-7 TRBV29-1
TGTGCCAGCAGTCTCCGGTGGGGCTACGAGCAGTACTTC CASSLRWGYEQYF NA few TRBJ2-7 TRBV28
TGCGCCAGCAGCCAAGATGATCGAGCGGGAGGGTCCTACGAGCAGTACTTC CASSQDDRAGGSYEQYF TRBD2 many TRBJ2-7 TRBV4-3
TGTGCCAGCAGCTTATGGGCCTACAATGAGCAGTTCTTC CASSLWAYNEQFF NA few TRBJ2-1 TRBV7-9
TGCGCCAGCAGCCAAGGACTAGCGGGGGCTTCGTACCAAGAGACCCAGTACTTC CASSQGLAGASYQETQYF TRBD2 once TRBJ2-5 TRBV4-3
TGTGCCAGCAGCTCCAGGGCGGCTGAAGCTTTCTTT CASSSRAAEAFF NA NA TRBJ1-1 TRBV7-8
TGTGCCAGCAGTTTTGGGCACCTCTATGGCTACACCTTC CASSFGHLYGYTF NA NA TRBJ1-2 TRBV28
TGTGCCAGCAGCCTTACTAGCTCTGGAAACACCATATATTTT CASSLTSSGNTIYF NA many TRBJ1-3 TRBV9
TGTGCCAGCAGTCCTAGCTTGAGAATCTACGAGCAGTACTTC CASSPSLRIYEQYF NA NA TRBJ2-7 TRBV12-3/TRBV12-4
TGTGCCAGCAGTACAACAGGAAGTGATACGGAAGCTTTCTTT CASSTTGSDTEAFF NA NA TRBJ1-1 TRBV28